This entry lists 9 T cell receptor beta chains sequenced from one sample in a study of beta chain features in type 1 diabetes. Study-wide points: There was a moderate but significant shortening of TCRB CDR3s in all four CD4+ subsets of Type 1 diabetes patients.

Investigators reverse transcribed all isolated RNA, so they sequenced expressed TCRB transcripts. The data were produced by immunoSEQ multiplex PCR, yet TCRdb's version contains in-frame clones alone and is incomplete. The repertoire includes 640,000 or so clones, around 15% of them detected once, and about 0.02% sits in the top ten. These TCRs are of unknown antigen specificity. Sequencing used naive CD4+ T cells from blood. These receptors were taken from a man aged 18 to 29 with type 1 diabetes.

The CDR3 nucleotides read TGTGCCACCAGAACAGGAGAGGAAACTGAAGCTTTCTTT. This codes for CATRTGEETEAFF. The chain uses TRBV10-3 and TRBJ1-1, with TRBD1 as a possible D gene (5 bases). The length of the CDR3 is 13 residues. V dropped 10 bases and J dropped 5 bases, with 17 bases sitting between them. Germline CDR1 ENHRY, CDR2 SYGVKD.

This clone was seen a handful of times. This chain uses TRBV14 with TRBJ2-7, with unresolved D. The CDR3 runs to 14 residues. Germline-derived CDR1 and CDR2 are SGHDN and FVKESK. With 1 base removed from V and 9 bases from J, the gap between germline ends came to 16 bases. The CDR3 DNA follows: TGTGCCAGCAGCCAAGGGGCCAATGTTTTTACGCAGTACTTC. Amino acids: CASSQGANVFTQYF.

In its sample, this clone was seen a few times. The chain recombines TRBV7-8 with TRBJ1-1; no definite D call. The CDR3 loop spans 13 amino acids. From germline, CDR1 is SGHVS and CDR2 FQNEAQ. Between the trimmed V and J ends, which lost 2 bases and 1 base, there was a span of 5 bases. CDR3 residues: CASSLTENTEAFF. The DNA of the CDR3 is TGTGCCAGCAGCTTAACAGAGAACACTGAAGCTTTCTTT.

For this clone: The same CDR3 also results from other DNA sequences found in this sample. The chain employs TRBV7-9 and TRBJ1-1, with a tentative D call TRBD1 (5 bases). V was cut by 1 base and J by 1 base, with 10 bases left in between. The CDR3 has 15 residues. CDR1 SEHNR and CDR2 FQNEAQ come from the germline V gene (reference sequence). CDR3 amino acids: CASSLGDRENTEAFF. CDR3 bases: TGTGCCAGCAGCTTAGGGGACCGGGAGAACACTGAAGCTTTCTTT.

The chain uses TRBV5-4 and TRBJ2-1, with 11 bases that match TRBD2. The germline V gene encodes CDR1 SGHNT and CDR2 YYREEE (reference sequence). This CDR3 is built from 15 residues. V shed 1 base, J shed 4 bases, and the junction held 1 base outside the gene matches. The CDR3 region is CASSLRLAGYNEQFF. The CDR3 DNA reads as TGTGCCAGCAGCTTGCGACTAGCGGGGTACAATGAGCAGTTCTTC.

J is TRBJ2-1 and V is TRBV29-1; D is ambiguous. Between the trimmed V and J ends, which lost 4 bases and 1 base, there was a span of 11 bases. The CDR3 contains 14 residues. The germline CDR1 and CDR2 sequences are SQVTM and ANQGSEA. CDR3 DNA: TGCAGCGTTGCACGGCTCGCGTCCTACAATGAGCAGTTCTTC. Protein product: CSVARLASYNEQFF.

This chain joins TRBV28 and TRBJ2-2, with D maybe TRBD1 (5 bases). Germline loops: CDR1 MDHEN, CDR2 SYDVKM. The CDR3 loop spans 13 amino acids. V lost 5 bases, J lost 6 bases, and 10 bases lay in between. The CDR3 nucleotides are TGTGCCAGCAGTCAGGGCTGGGCCGGGGAGCTGTTTTTT. It translates to CASSQGWAGELFF.

V and J are TRBV25-1 and TRBJ1-2; a possible D gene is TRBD1 (5 bases). The CDR3 covers 14 residues. Trimming stripped 2 bases from V and 4 bases from J, with 11 bases between. The germline V gene encodes CDR1 MGHDK and CDR2 SYGVNS. CDR3 in DNA: TGTGCCAGCAGTGAAGAGGGACGGTCCTATGGCTACACCTTC. This translates into CASSEEGRSYGYTF.

This clone has a handful of counts. The chain links TRBV9 to TRBJ1-6; D unresolved. The CDR3 is made up of 16 amino acids. Germline V lookup: CDR1 SGDLS, CDR2 YYNGEE. With 4 bases removed from V and 10 bases from J, the gap between germline ends came to 21 bases. The CDR3 region is CASSPGEWVGESPLHF. CDR3 coding DNA: TGTGCCAGCAGCCCCGGGGAGTGGGTAGGCGAATCACCCCTCCACTTT.